This T cell receptor (beta chain) was sequenced in a study of T cells in localized non-small cell lung cancer. General observations from the study: Maximal T cell clonality occurred in uninvolved adjacent lung, with tumor ranking below it. Adjacent lung had a median around 60 of the 100 largest tumor clones. Blood T cell density predicted longer survival; adjacent-lung clonality, shorter. Sequencing covered just one tumor region, so heterogeneity cannot be ruled out.

This table comes from immunoSEQ multiplex PCR, and its TCRdb copy is limited to in-frame clones, with some not included. In the table there are some 140,000 clones, roughly nine tenths of which are singletons. For this clone: The antigen remains unidentified.

Looked up from germline, CDR1 is SGDLS and CDR2 is YYNGEE. The CDR3 consists of 15 residues. Trimming took 0 bases from V and 4 from J, leaving 14 bases between them. The chain recombines TRBV9 with TRBJ2-7; a possible D gene is TRBD1 (6 bases). The source was peripheral blood, collected before any cancer treatment. The receptor comes from an older female donor with stage I lung adenocarcinoma. This CDR3 reads CASSVDTNRVYEQYF. The CDR3 DNA reads TGTGCCAGCAGCGTAGATACAAACAGGGTTTACGAGCAGTACTTC.